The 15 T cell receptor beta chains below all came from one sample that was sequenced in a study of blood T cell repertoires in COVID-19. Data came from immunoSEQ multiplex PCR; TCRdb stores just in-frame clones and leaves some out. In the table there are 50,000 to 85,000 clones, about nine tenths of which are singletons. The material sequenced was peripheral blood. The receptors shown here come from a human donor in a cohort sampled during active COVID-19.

As DNA, the CDR3 is TGTGCCAGCTCACCACGGGCACAAGAGACCCAGTACTTC. This translates into CASSPRAQETQYF. The chain joins TRBV18 to TRBJ2-5; D is uncertain. The CDR3 has 13 residues. Germline CDR1 KGHSH, CDR2 LQKENI. Trimming removed 1 base at V and 2 bases at J, with 5 bases between.

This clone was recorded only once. CDR3 in DNA: TGTGCCAGCAGTCCAGGGGTAAACACTGAAGCTTTCTTT. This gives the protein CASSPGVNTEAFF. The rearrangement joins TRBV28 to TRBJ1-1; possible D gene TRBD1, 6 bases. Germline assignment: CDR1 MDHEN and CDR2 SYDVKM. The CDR3 totals 13 residues. V lost 5 bases, J lost 2 bases, and 9 bases lay in between. Combining the CDR3 with reference TRBV28 and TRBJ1-1 gives the whole variable domain DVKVTQSSRYLVKRTGEKVFLECVQDMDHENMFWYRQDPGLGLRLIYFSYDVKMKEKGDIPEGYSVSREKKERFSLILESASTNQTSMYLCASSPGVNTEAFFGQGTRLTVV.

This chain's CDR3 is CASGRDINTEAFF. The DNA for the CDR3 is TGCGCCAGCGGACGGGACATCAACACTGAAGCTTTCTTT. V is TRBV5-1 and J is TRBJ1-1, with D possibly matching TRBD1 (6 bases). The CDR3 runs 13 residues. Germline CDR1 and CDR2: SGHRS and YFSETQ. Between the trimmed V and J ends, which lost 7 bases and 2 bases, there was a span of 12 bases.

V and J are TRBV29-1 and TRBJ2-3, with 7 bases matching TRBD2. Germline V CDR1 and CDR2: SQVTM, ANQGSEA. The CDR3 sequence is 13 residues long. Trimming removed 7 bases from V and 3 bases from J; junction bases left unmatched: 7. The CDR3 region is CSAGGGETDTQYF. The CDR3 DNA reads TGCAGCGCTGGGGGAGGGGAGACAGATACGCAGTATTTT.

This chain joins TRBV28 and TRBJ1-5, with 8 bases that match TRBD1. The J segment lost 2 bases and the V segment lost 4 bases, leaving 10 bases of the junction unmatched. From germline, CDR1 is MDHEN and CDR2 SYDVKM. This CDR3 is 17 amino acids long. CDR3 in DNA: TGTGCCAGCAGTTACCAAGGACAGGGTGGGGGCAATCAGCCCCAGCATTTT. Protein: CASSYQGQGGGNQPQHF.

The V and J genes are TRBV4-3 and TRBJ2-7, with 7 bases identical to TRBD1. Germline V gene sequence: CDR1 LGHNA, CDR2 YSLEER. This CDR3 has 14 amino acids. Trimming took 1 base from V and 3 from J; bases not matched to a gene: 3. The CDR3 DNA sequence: TGCGCCAGCAGCCAAGCTAGGGACAGCTACGAGCAGTACTTC. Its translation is CASSQARDSYEQYF.

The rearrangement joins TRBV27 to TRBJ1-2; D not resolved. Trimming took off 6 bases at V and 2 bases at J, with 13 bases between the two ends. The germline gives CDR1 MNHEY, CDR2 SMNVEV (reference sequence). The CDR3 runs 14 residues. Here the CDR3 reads CASRNTEKNYGYTF. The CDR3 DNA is TGTGCCAGCAGGAATACAGAAAAAAACTATGGCTACACCTTC.

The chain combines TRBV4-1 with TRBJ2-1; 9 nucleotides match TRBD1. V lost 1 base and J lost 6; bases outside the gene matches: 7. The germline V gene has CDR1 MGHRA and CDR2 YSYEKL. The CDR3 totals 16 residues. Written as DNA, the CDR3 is TGCGCCAGCAGCCAAGGACAGGGGGGACGGTCCAATGAGCAGTTCTTC. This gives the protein CASSQGQGGRSNEQFF.

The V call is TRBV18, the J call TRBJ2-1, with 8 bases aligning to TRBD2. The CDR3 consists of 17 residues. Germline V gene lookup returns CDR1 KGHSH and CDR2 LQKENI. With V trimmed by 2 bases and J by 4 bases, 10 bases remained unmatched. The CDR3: CASSPRSGGLEYNEQFF. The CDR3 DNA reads TGTGCCAGCTCACCAAGGAGCGGGGGCTTGGAATACAATGAGCAGTTCTTC.

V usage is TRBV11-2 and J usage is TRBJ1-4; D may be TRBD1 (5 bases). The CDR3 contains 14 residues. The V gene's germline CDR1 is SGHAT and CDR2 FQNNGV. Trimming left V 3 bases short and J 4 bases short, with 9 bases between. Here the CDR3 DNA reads TGTGCCAGCAGCTTTCGGGGACTTAATGAAAAACTGTTTTTT. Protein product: CASSFRGLNEKLFF.

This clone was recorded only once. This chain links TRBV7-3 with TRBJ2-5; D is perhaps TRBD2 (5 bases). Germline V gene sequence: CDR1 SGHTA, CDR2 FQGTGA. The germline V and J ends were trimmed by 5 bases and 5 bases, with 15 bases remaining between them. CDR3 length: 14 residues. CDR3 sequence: CASSLRHGGETQYF. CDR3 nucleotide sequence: TGTGCCAGCAGCCTACGACACGGCGGGGAGACCCAGTACTTC.

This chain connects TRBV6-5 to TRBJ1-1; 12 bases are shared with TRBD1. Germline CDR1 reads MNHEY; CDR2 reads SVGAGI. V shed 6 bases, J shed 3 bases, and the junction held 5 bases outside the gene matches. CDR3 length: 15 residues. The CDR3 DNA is TGTGCCAGCAGGGGACAGGGGGCTGGCGACACTGAAGCTTTCTTT. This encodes CASRGQGAGDTEAFF.

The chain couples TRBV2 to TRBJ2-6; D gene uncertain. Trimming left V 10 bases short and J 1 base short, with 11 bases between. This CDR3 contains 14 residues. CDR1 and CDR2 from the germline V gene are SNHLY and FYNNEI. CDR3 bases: TGTGCCATCAAACCACAGTCTGGGGCCAACGTCCTGACTTTC. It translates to CAIKPQSGANVLTF. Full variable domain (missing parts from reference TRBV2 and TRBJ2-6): EPEVTQTPSHQVTQMGQEVILRCVPISNHLYFYWYRQILGQKVEFLVSFYNNEISEKSEIFDDQFSVERPDGSNFTLKIRSTKLEDSAMYFCAIKPQSGANVLTFGAGSRLTVL.

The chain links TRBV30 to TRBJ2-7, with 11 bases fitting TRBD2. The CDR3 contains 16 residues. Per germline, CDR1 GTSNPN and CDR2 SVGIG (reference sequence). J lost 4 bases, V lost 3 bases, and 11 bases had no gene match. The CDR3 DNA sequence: TGTGCCTGGAGCCCGGAACTAGCGGGAGTCCCTTACGAGCAGTACTTC. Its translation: CAWSPELAGVPYEQYF.

This chain's CDR3 is CASSFGQDYSYEQYF. The DNA of the CDR3 is TGTGCCAGCAGTTTCGGACAGGACTACTCCTACGAGCAGTACTTC. The V gene is TRBV6-2 or TRBV6-3, the J gene TRBJ2-7, with D possibly matching TRBD1 (7 bases). V lost 4 bases, J lost 0 bases, and 13 bases lay in between. The V gene's germline CDR1 is MNHEY and CDR2 SVGEGT. CDR3 length equals 15 residues.